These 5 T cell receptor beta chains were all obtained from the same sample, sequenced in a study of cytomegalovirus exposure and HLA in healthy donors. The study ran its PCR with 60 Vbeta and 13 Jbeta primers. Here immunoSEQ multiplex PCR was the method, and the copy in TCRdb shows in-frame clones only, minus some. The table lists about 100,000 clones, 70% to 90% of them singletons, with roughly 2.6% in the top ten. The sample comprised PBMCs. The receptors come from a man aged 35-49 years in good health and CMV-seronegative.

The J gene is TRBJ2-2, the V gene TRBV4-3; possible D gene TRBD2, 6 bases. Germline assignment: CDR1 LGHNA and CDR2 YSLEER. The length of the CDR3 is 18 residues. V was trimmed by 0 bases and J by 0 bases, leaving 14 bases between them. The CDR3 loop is CASSQDFMAGSNTGELFF. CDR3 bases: TGCGCCAGCAGCCAAGATTTTATGGCGGGGTCGAACACCGGGGAGCTGTTTTTT.

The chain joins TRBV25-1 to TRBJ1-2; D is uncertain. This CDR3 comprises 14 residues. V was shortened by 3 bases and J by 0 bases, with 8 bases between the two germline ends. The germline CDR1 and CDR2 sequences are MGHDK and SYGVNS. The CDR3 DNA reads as TGTGCCAGCAGTGATTTTGCTACTAACTATGGCTACACCTTC. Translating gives CASSDFATNYGYTF.

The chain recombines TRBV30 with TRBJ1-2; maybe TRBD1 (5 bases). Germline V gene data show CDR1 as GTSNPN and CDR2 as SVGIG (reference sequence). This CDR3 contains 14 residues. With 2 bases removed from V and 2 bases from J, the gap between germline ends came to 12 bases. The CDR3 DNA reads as TGTGCCTGGAGTTTGCAGGGCCCCAACTATGGCTACACCTTC. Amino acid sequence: CAWSLQGPNYGYTF.

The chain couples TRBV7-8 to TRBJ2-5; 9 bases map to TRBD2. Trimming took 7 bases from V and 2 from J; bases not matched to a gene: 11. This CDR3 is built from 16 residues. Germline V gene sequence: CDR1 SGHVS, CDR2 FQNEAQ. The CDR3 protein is CASTQRAGGQQETQYF. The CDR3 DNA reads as TGTGCCAGCACCCAGCGGGCGGGGGGGCAACAAGAGACCCAGTACTTC.

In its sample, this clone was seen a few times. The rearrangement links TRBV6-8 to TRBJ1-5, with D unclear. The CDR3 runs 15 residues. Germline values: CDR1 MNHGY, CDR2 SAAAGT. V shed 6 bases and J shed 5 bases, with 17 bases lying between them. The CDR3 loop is CASRERQHTYQPQHF. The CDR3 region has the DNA TGTGCCAGCAGGGAGAGGCAGCATACCTATCAGCCCCAGCATTTT.